This T cell receptor beta chain was identified in a study of blood T cell repertoires in COVID-19. Background on the study: Acute-phase and convalescent COVID-19 samples originated in the United States, Italy and Spain. Sample material is recorded as cDNA or gDNA derived from T cells, B-cell-depleted T cells, or PBMCs.

The CDR3 is 12 residues long. The V gene's germline CDR1 is GTSNPN and CDR2 SVGIG (reference sequence). V was shortened by 3 bases and J by 4 bases, with 4 bases between the two germline ends. Per the original data handling: Amplifying reference gene primers gave estimates of nucleated cell counts. Assay: immunoSEQ multiplex PCR; the TCRdb copy retains only in-frame clones and omits some. D and trimming were read from the DNA, whereas the V and J calls and clone size are those reported in that table. The table has about 170,000 clones, around four fifths seen once; the top ten hold approximately 18%.

This rearrangement joins TRBV30 to TRBJ2-6; D is uncertain. This TCR was recovered from a woman aged 70-85 years who had recovered from COVID-19. What was sequenced was peripheral blood. Here the CDR3 reads CAWRAGANVLTF. The CDR3 region has the DNA TGTGCCTGGAGGGCCGGGGCCAACGTCCTGACTTTC.